This T cell receptor (beta chain) was documented in a study of shared clonotypes between healthy human individuals. V shed 0 bases, J shed 4 bases, and the junction held 5 bases outside the gene matches. This CDR3 is 16 amino acids long. Germline lookup yields CDR1 SGHRS and CDR2 YFSETQ. Method: immunoSEQ multiplex PCR; TCRdb's copy keeps in-frame clones and lacks some. The table records 2 million to 3 million clones, approximately 93% of them present only once. The V call is TRBV5-1, the J call TRBJ2-1, with 9 positions matching TRBD2. The origin of this receptor is a young man in good health. Some clones in this sample may be carry-over from other donors' samples. Material for sequencing was naive CD4+ T cells from PBMCs. Subset denoted: CD45RA+ positively selected. As DNA, the CDR3 is TGCGCCAGCAGCTTGGCGGTCGCGGGAGGGTACAATGAGCAGTTCTTC. This encodes CASSLAVAGGYNEQFF. Filled out from reference TRBV5-1 and TRBJ2-1, the complete variable domain reads KAGVTQTPRYLIKTRGQQVTLSCSPISGHRSVSWYQQTPGQGLQFLFEYFSETQRNKGNFPGRFSGRQFSNSRSEMNVSTLELGDSALYLCASSLAVAGGYNEQFFGPGTRLTVL.